This is a list of T cell receptor beta chains from one sample in a study of OX40 agonist ivuxolimab in advanced cancers. Assay used: immunoSEQ multiplex PCR; TCRdb lists only in-frame clones, some missing. The repertoire holds about 79,000 clones, with about nine tenths as singletons. This specimen consisted of CD4+ or CD8+ T cells sorted from blood, obtained in a trial of the OX40 agonist ivuxolimab. The receptors stem from an adult with an advanced solid tumor such as melanoma, head and neck, liver or kidney cancer. The CDR3 runs from the conserved cysteine through the conserved F or W. A D gene is named only where the DNA matches it firmly. The listing skips clone size in some rows; elsewhere it reads once, few, many or a size class.

clone_size: .
d_call: TRBD2
cdr3_length: 14
v_call: TRBV5-1
j_call: TRBJ2-5
cdr3_aa: CASGILAGEETQYF
cdr3_nt: TGCGCCAGCGGCATATTAGCGGGGGAGGAGACCCAGTACTTC

clone_size: .
d_call: .
cdr3_length: 14
v_call: TRBV29-1
j_call: TRBJ2-5
cdr3_aa: CSVTAGTALATQYF
cdr3_nt: TGCAGCGTTACGGCCGGGACGGCCTTGGCGACCCAGTACTTC

clone_size: .
d_call: .
cdr3_length: 15
v_call: TRBV7-2
j_call: TRBJ2-3
cdr3_aa: CASSLTGPNTDTQYF
cdr3_nt: TGTGCCAGCAGCTTAACAGGGCCGAACACAGATACGCAGTATTTT

clone_size: .
d_call: .
cdr3_length: 14
v_call: TRBV7-2
j_call: TRBJ2-2
cdr3_aa: CASSWGGGTGELFF
cdr3_nt: TGTGCCAGCAGCTGGGGTGGGGGAACCGGGGAGCTGTTTTTT

clone_size: .
d_call: .
cdr3_length: 14
v_call: TRBV5-1
j_call: TRBJ1-4
cdr3_aa: CASSLGTGDEKLFF
cdr3_nt: TGCGCCAGCAGCTTGGGCACTGGAGATGAAAAACTGTTTTTT

clone_size: .
d_call: .
cdr3_length: 13
v_call: TRBV5-4
j_call: TRBJ2-2
cdr3_aa: CASSLRGSGELFF
cdr3_nt: TGTGCCAGCAGCTTAAGAGGGTCCGGGGAGCTGTTTTTT

clone_size: once
d_call: TRBD1
cdr3_length: 19
v_call: TRBV4-1
j_call: TRBJ1-4
cdr3_aa: CASSQDSYDRGATNEKLFF
cdr3_nt: TGCGCCAGCAGCCAAGATTCGTACGACAGGGGAGCAACTAATGAAAAACTGTTTTTT

clone_size: .
d_call: TRBD1
cdr3_length: 16
v_call: TRBV6-5
j_call: TRBJ1-4
cdr3_aa: CASSYVGTGRNEKLFF
cdr3_nt: TGTGCCAGCAGTTATGTGGGGACAGGGCGGAATGAAAAACTGTTTTTT

clone_size: .
d_call: .
cdr3_length: 13
v_call: TRBV5-1
j_call: TRBJ2-5
cdr3_aa: CASSLVAGETQYF
cdr3_nt: TGCGCCAGCAGCTTGGTGGCGGGGGAGACCCAGTACTTC

clone_size: .
d_call: TRBD2
cdr3_length: 16
v_call: TRBV5-1
j_call: TRBJ2-5
cdr3_aa: CASSLGGLADQETQYF
cdr3_nt: TGCGCCAGCAGCTTGGGGGGACTAGCGGATCAAGAGACCCAGTACTTC

clone_size: .
d_call: .
cdr3_length: 15
v_call: TRBV5-1
j_call: TRBJ2-3
cdr3_aa: CASSAGQGNGDTQYF
cdr3_nt: TGCGCCAGCAGCGCCGGCCAGGGCAACGGAGATACGCAGTATTTT

clone_size: .
d_call: TRBD2
cdr3_length: 16
v_call: TRBV5-5
j_call: TRBJ2-3
cdr3_aa: CASSLERAGGTDTQYF
cdr3_nt: TGTGCCAGCAGCTTGGAACGAGCGGGGGGGACAGATACGCAGTATTTT

clone_size: .
d_call: TRBD2
cdr3_length: 15
v_call: TRBV5-1
j_call: TRBJ2-2
cdr3_aa: CASSLGLANYGELFF
cdr3_nt: TGCGCCAGCAGCTTGGGACTAGCGAATTACGGGGAGCTGTTTTTT

clone_size: once
d_call: .
cdr3_length: 16
v_call: TRBV7-9
j_call: TRBJ2-3
cdr3_aa: CASSLASFRLPDTQYF
cdr3_nt: TGTGCCAGCAGCTTAGCGTCTTTCAGGCTTCCAGATACGCAGTATTTT

clone_size: .
d_call: .
cdr3_length: 13
v_call: TRBV10-1
j_call: TRBJ2-5
cdr3_aa: CASSSGSRETQYF
cdr3_nt: TGCGCCAGCAGTTCAGGGAGCAGGGAGACCCAGTACTTC

clone_size: .
d_call: .
cdr3_length: 15
v_call: TRBV19
j_call: TRBJ2-3
cdr3_aa: CASTQAVGNTDTQYF
cdr3_nt: TGTGCCAGTACCCAGGCCGTTGGAAACACAGATACGCAGTATTTT

clone_size: .
d_call: TRBD2
cdr3_length: 15
v_call: TRBV10-1
j_call: TRBJ2-1
cdr3_aa: CASSGTSGGMYEQFF
cdr3_nt: TGCGCCAGCAGTGGGACTAGCGGGGGGATGTATGAGCAGTTCTTC

clone_size: .
d_call: .
cdr3_length: 16
v_call: TRBV5-1
j_call: TRBJ2-5
cdr3_aa: CASSFGEGRLLETQYF
cdr3_nt: TGCGCCAGCAGCTTTGGCGAGGGGAGGTTGTTAGAGACCCAGTACTTC

clone_size: once
d_call: .
cdr3_length: 17
v_call: TRBV18
j_call: TRBJ1-5
cdr3_aa: CASSLLDSGVGNQPQHF
cdr3_nt: TGTGCCAGCTCACTGCTTGACAGTGGGGTCGGCAATCAGCCCCAGCATTTT

clone_size: .
d_call: .
cdr3_length: 12
v_call: TRBV6-1
j_call: TRBJ1-2
cdr3_aa: CASSEARIGYTF
cdr3_nt: TGTGCCAGCAGTGAAGCAAGGATTGGCTACACCTTC

clone_size: .
d_call: .
cdr3_length: 11
v_call: TRBV6-1
j_call: TRBJ1-2
cdr3_aa: CASLSTYGYTF
cdr3_nt: TGTGCCAGCCTTAGTACCTATGGCTACACCTTC

clone_size: once
d_call: TRBD2
cdr3_length: 17
v_call: TRBV30
j_call: TRBJ2-3
cdr3_aa: CAWSVLPLAGVGDTQYF
cdr3_nt: TGTGCCTGGAGTGTACTCCCGCTAGCGGGGGTTGGAGATACGCAGTATTTT

clone_size: .
d_call: .
cdr3_length: 18
v_call: TRBV7-2
j_call: TRBJ1-1
cdr3_aa: CASSVWTNWQFRNTEAFF
cdr3_nt: TGTGCCAGCAGCGTCTGGACAAACTGGCAATTCCGGAACACTGAAGCTTTCTTT

clone_size: .
d_call: TRBD1
cdr3_length: 19
v_call: TRBV4-2
j_call: TRBJ2-2
cdr3_aa: CASSQEDGQGSPNTGELFF
cdr3_nt: TGTGCCAGCAGCCAAGAGGACGGACAGGGGTCGCCGAACACCGGGGAGCTGTTTTTT

clone_size: .
d_call: .
cdr3_length: 15
v_call: TRBV6-1
j_call: TRBJ2-2
cdr3_aa: CASSPRKPDTGELFF
cdr3_nt: TGTGCCAGCAGTCCCAGGAAACCGGACACCGGGGAGCTGTTTTTT

clone_size: .
d_call: .
cdr3_length: 14
v_call: TRBV9
j_call: TRBJ2-7
cdr3_aa: CASSPADGNYEQYF
cdr3_nt: TGTGCCAGCAGCCCCGCCGACGGCAACTACGAGCAGTACTTC

clone_size: .
d_call: .
cdr3_length: 14
v_call: TRBV5-4
j_call: TRBJ2-5
cdr3_aa: CASSLGGTQETQYF
cdr3_nt: TGTGCCAGCAGCTTGGGGGGGACCCAAGAGACCCAGTACTTC

clone_size: .
d_call: .
cdr3_length: 15
v_call: TRBV18
j_call: TRBJ1-1
cdr3_aa: CASSPSSTENTEAFF
cdr3_nt: TGTGCCAGCTCACCTTCCTCGACAGAAAACACTGAAGCTTTCTTT

clone_size: .
d_call: .
cdr3_length: 15
v_call: TRBV2
j_call: TRBJ2-3
cdr3_aa: CASSPGGHREDTQYF
cdr3_nt: TGTGCCAGCAGTCCTGGGGGCCACAGGGAAGATACGCAGTATTTT

clone_size: .
d_call: .
cdr3_length: 13
v_call: TRBV7-6
j_call: TRBJ1-1
cdr3_aa: CASSLDPNTEAFF
cdr3_nt: TGTGCCAGCAGCTTAGACCCCAACACTGAAGCTTTCTTT

clone_size: .
d_call: TRBD1
cdr3_length: 19
v_call: TRBV13
j_call: TRBJ1-3
cdr3_aa: CASSSPGTGGFRSGNTIYF
cdr3_nt: TGTGCCAGCAGCTCCCCCGGGACAGGGGGCTTTCGCTCTGGAAACACCATATATTTT

clone_size: .
d_call: TRBD2
cdr3_length: 17
v_call: TRBV4-2
j_call: TRBJ2-3
cdr3_aa: CASSQGASGGVTDTQYF
cdr3_nt: TGTGCCAGCAGCCAAGGGGCTAGCGGGGGCGTGACAGATACGCAGTATTTT

clone_size: .
d_call: .
cdr3_length: 13
v_call: TRBV11-3
j_call: TRBJ2-1
cdr3_aa: CASSLGGDNEQFF
cdr3_nt: TGTGCCAGCAGCTTAGGGGGAGACAATGAGCAGTTCTTC